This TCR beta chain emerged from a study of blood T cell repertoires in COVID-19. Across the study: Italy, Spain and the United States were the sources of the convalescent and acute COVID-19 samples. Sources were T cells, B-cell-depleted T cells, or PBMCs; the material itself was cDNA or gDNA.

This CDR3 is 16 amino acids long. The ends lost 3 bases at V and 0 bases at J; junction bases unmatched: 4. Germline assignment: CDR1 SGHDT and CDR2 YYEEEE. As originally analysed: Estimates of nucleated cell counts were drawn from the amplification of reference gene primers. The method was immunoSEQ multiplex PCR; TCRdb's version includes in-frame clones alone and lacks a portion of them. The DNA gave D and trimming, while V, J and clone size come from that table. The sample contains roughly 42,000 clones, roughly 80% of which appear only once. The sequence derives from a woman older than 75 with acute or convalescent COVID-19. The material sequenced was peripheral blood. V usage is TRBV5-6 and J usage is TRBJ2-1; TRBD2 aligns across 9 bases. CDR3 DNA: TGTGCCAGCAGCTCAAGACTAGCGGACTCCTACAATGAGCAGTTCTTC. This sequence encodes CASSSRLADSYNEQFF.